A single sample gave rise to the 22 T cell receptor beta chains below, sequenced in a study of cytomegalovirus exposure and HLA in healthy donors. 13 Jbeta primers and 60 Vbeta primers were used for the PCR. Sequenced by immunoSEQ multiplex PCR; TCRdb stores in-frame clones only, minus some. The sample includes 100,000 to 150,000 clones, around four fifths of them seen just once. The source material was PBMCs. The receptor source for this set is a male donor in good health and CMV-seronegative.

This clone came up a few times. The CDR3 spells CASSPVLAGFSNTGELFF. The CDR3 DNA sequence: TGTGCCAGCAGTCCTGTCCTAGCGGGCTTCTCGAACACCGGGGAGCTGTTTTTT. This chain connects TRBV27 to TRBJ2-2; 8 bases are a match to TRBD2. V was clipped by 5 bases and J by 0 bases; unmatched bases: 11. CDR3 length equals 18 residues. Germline CDR1 MNHEY, CDR2 SMNVEV (reference sequence).

The rearrangement uses TRBV4-3 and TRBJ2-7; no clear D. Germline CDR1 is LGHNA and CDR2 is YSLEER. The CDR3 runs 13 residues. The ends were cut back, 0 bases at V and 4 bases at J, with 7 bases in the middle. The CDR3 loop is CASSQDLRYEQYF. CDR3 DNA: TGCGCCAGCAGCCAAGATCTGCGTTACGAGCAGTACTTC.

The chain uses TRBV28 and TRBJ1-5, with TRBD1 matching over 10 bases. Trimming took 6 bases from V and 0 from J; bases not matched to a gene: 17. Germline lookup yields CDR1 MDHEN and CDR2 SYDVKM. This CDR3 spans 20 amino acids. DNA for the CDR3: TGTGCCAGCAGGTATTATCGGGGGACAGGGGCCCTTTCTAGCAATCAGCCCCAGCATTTT. Amino acid sequence: CASRYYRGTGALSSNQPQHF.

The chain carries TRBV19 and TRBJ1-2, with D perhaps matching TRBD1 (5 bases). CDR1 is LNHDA, CDR2 SQIVND, per germline (reference sequence). The ends were cut back, 0 bases at V and 8 bases at J, with 10 bases in the middle. The CDR3 runs to 13 residues. The CDR3 protein is CASSIEGVSGYTF. Here the CDR3 DNA reads TGTGCCAGTAGTATAGAAGGGGTGAGCGGCTACACCTTC. The full variable domain, completed using reference TRBV19 and TRBJ1-2, is DGGITQSPKYLFRKEGQNVTLSCEQNLNHDAMYWYRQDPGQGLRLIYYSQIVNDFQKGDIAEGYSVSREKKESFPLTVTSAQKNPTAFYLCASSIEGVSGYTFGSGTRLTVV.

J is TRBJ2-1 and V is TRBV28; 10 bases match TRBD2. This CDR3 region has 20 residues. The J segment lost 0 bases and the V segment lost 5 bases, leaving 16 bases of the junction unmatched. The V gene's germline CDR1 is MDHEN and CDR2 SYDVKM. DNA for the CDR3: TGTGCCAGCAGTCCCCCTCCCGAGGCACTAGCGGGGCCCTCCTACAATGAGCAGTTCTTC. Its translation is CASSPPPEALAGPSYNEQFF.

The gene calls are TRBV27 and TRBJ1-4; D possibly corresponds to TRBD1 (5 bases). This CDR3 is 14 amino acids long. V lost 6 bases to trimming and J lost 8 bases, with 16 bases between them. Germline V gene lookup returns CDR1 MNHEY and CDR2 SMNVEV (reference sequence). The CDR3 DNA is TGTGCCAGCAGCTTGGGCAGGGAAGGGGAAAAACTGTTTTTT. This codes for CASSLGREGEKLFF.

A single count supports this clone. V and J are TRBV4-3 and TRBJ2-4; TRBD1 is a possible D gene (5 bases). CDR3 length equals 17 residues. From germline, CDR1 is LGHNA and CDR2 YSLEER. Trimming took 0 bases from V and 1 from J, leaving 13 bases between them. The CDR3 spells CASSQDREGVAKNIQYF. CDR3 DNA sequence: TGCGCCAGCAGCCAAGATCGAGAAGGGGTGGCCAAAAACATTCAGTACTTC.

V gene TRBV19 combines with J gene TRBJ2-3; TRBD2 matches 8 bases. The J segment lost 2 bases and the V segment lost 5 bases, leaving 9 bases of the junction unmatched. Germline lookup yields CDR1 LNHDA and CDR2 SQIVND (reference sequence). The CDR3 extends over 16 amino acids. The CDR3 loop is CASSRRVAGSTDTQYF. CDR3 nucleotides: TGTGCCAGTAGTCGCCGCGTAGCGGGATCCACAGATACGCAGTATTTT.

As DNA, the CDR3 is TGCGCCAGCAGCCAAGATTCGTCCACTGAAGCTTTCTTT. As protein: CASSQDSSTEAFF. The chain uses TRBV4-3 and TRBJ1-1, with D unclear. Germline-derived CDR1 and CDR2 are LGHNA and YSLEER. The CDR3 length is 13 residues. V was clipped by 0 bases and J by 4 bases, with 6 bases between them.

In nucleotides, the CDR3 is TGTGCCAGCAGGGCCGATACAGGGTACAATTCACCCCTCCACTTT. Translating gives CASRADTGYNSPLHF. This chain joins TRBV6-1 and TRBJ1-6, with D perhaps matching TRBD1 (6 bases). The CDR3 totals 15 residues. Germline V CDR1 and CDR2: MNHNS, SASEGT. The V and J ends lost 6 bases and 7 bases respectively, with 16 bases between them.

This clone was recorded only once. The chain has TRBV14 and TRBJ2-7; 10 nucleotides line up with TRBD2. Per germline, CDR1 SGHDN and CDR2 FVKESK. The CDR3 is 15 amino acids. V shed 1 base and J 3 bases; nucleotides not matched to a gene: 3. The chain's CDR3 is CASSQALAGLYEQYF. Written as DNA, the CDR3 is TGTGCCAGCAGCCAAGCACTAGCGGGGCTCTACGAGCAGTACTTC.

The chain has TRBV11-3 and TRBJ1-1, with 8 bases fitting TRBD1. Germline CDR1 and CDR2: SGHNT and YENEEA. After removal of 4 bases from V and 5 bases from J, the junction contained 6 bases not matched to a gene. CDR3 size: 14 residues. Here the CDR3 reads CASSSGGLDTEAFF. The CDR3 nucleotides read TGTGCCAGCAGCTCAGGGGGCCTGGATACTGAAGCTTTCTTT.

This chain uses TRBV30 with TRBJ2-3; a weak D match, TRBD1 (5 bases). This CDR3 spans 15 amino acids. Germline values: CDR1 GTSNPN, CDR2 SVGIG (reference sequence). Trimming shortened V by 4 bases and J by 2 bases, and 16 bases separated the two germline ends. This chain's CDR3 is CAWNKKTATTDTQYF. The CDR3 DNA reads as TGTGCCTGGAACAAAAAGACAGCCACCACAGATACGCAGTATTTT.

This clone showed up just a few times. This sequence joins TRBV7-2 and TRBJ2-7; 7 bases match TRBD1. Per germline, CDR1 SGHTA and CDR2 FQGNSA. The CDR3 sequence is 15 residues long. V was clipped by 2 bases and J by 3 bases; unmatched bases: 7. The CDR3 nucleotides read TGTGCCAGCAGCTTATCAACAGGGGTAAGCTACGAGCAGTACTTC. Protein sequence: CASSLSTGVSYEQYF. The entire variable domain, with the rest obtained from reference TRBV7-2 and TRBJ2-7, is as follows: GAGVSQSPSNKVTEKGKDVELRCDPISGHTALYWYRQSLGQGLEFLIYFQGNSAPDKSGLPSDRFSAERTGGSVSTLTIQRTQQEDSAVYLCASSLSTGVSYEQYFGPGTRLTVT.

V is TRBV7-6 and J is TRBJ2-2, with D perhaps matching TRBD1 (6 bases). There are 15 residues in the CDR3. The germline CDR1 and CDR2 sequences are SGHVS and FNYEAQ. The ends were cut back, 4 bases at V and 7 bases at J, with 16 bases in the middle. DNA for the CDR3: TGTGCCAGCAGCTATTCCGGGACAAAAAACGGGGAGCTGTTTTTT. It encodes CASSYSGTKNGELFF.

This chain uses TRBV7-3 with TRBJ2-3, with 12 bases aligning to TRBD2. Germline V gene data show CDR1 as SGHTA and CDR2 as FQGTGA. J gave up 5 bases and V 4 bases, and 1 base lay outside the gene matches. The CDR3 consists of 14 residues. The DNA of the CDR3 is TGTGCCAGCAGCTCGACTAGCGGGAGAGATACGCAGTATTTT. This translates into CASSSTSGRDTQYF.

The rearrangement uses TRBV5-6 and TRBJ1-1, with TRBD1 identical over 8 bases. The ends lost 0 bases at V and 4 bases at J; junction bases unmatched: 5. The CDR3 sequence is 15 residues long. CDR1 and CDR2 from the germline V gene are SGHDT and YYEEEE. The CDR3: CASSLGTGRFTEAFF. The DNA for the CDR3 is TGTGCCAGCAGCTTGGGGACAGGGAGGTTCACTGAAGCTTTCTTT.

The V and J genes are TRBV5-1 and TRBJ2-7, with 7 bases fitting TRBD1. Looked up from germline, CDR1 is SGHRS and CDR2 is YFSETQ. V shed 5 bases and J 1 base; nucleotides not matched to a gene: 6. This CDR3 is 14 amino acids long. This CDR3 is CASRSGTVSYEQYF. The CDR3 nucleotides are TGCGCCAGCAGGTCCGGGACAGTTTCCTACGAGCAGTACTTC.

The chain carries TRBV2 and TRBJ2-3; 8 bases map to TRBD2. The CDR3 sequence is 14 residues long. V trimming: 10 bases; J trimming: 0 bases; junction bases outside the gene matches: 6. Germline CDR1 reads SNHLY; CDR2 reads FYNNEI. The chain's CDR3 is CATTSGASTDTQYF. DNA of the CDR3: TGTGCCACAACTAGCGGTGCTAGCACAGATACGCAGTATTTT.

The chain joins TRBV27 to TRBJ2-3, with 14 bases matching TRBD2. V dropped 4 bases and J dropped 3; count of bases not matched to a gene: 6. The CDR3 is 17 amino acids. In germline, CDR1 is MNHEY, CDR2 SMNVEV (reference sequence). The CDR3 DNA follows: TGTGCCAGCAGTTCCCCTGGGACTAGCGGGAGTACAGATACGCAGTATTTT. As protein: CASSSPGTSGSTDTQYF.

This clone has a handful of counts. The rearrangement links TRBV28 to TRBJ1-5, with 9 bases matching TRBD1. CDR3 length equals 15 residues. V lost 6 bases, J lost 6 bases, and 9 bases stayed unmatched. Germline assignment: CDR1 MDHEN and CDR2 SYDVKM. Here the CDR3 DNA reads TGTGCCAGCAGCGGGAGCGGGACAGGGCCTCAGCCCCAGCATTTT. This translates into CASSGSGTGPQPQHF.

The chain employs TRBV2 and TRBJ2-7; 11 bases match TRBD1. The CDR3 runs to 14 residues. Germline V gene data show CDR1 as SNHLY and CDR2 as FYNNEI. J gave up 7 bases and V 5 bases, and 7 bases lay outside the gene matches. The CDR3 DNA reads as TGTGCCAGCAGTCAGGACAGGGGGCGCGAAGAGCAGTACTTC. Translation gives CASSQDRGREEQYF.